These 12 T cell receptor beta chains share one sample of origin, sequenced in a study of beta chain features in type 1 diabetes (dated by TCRdb to the late 2010s). To prepare the library, the immunoSEQ multiplex PCR assay was applied. The entire amount of isolated RNA was reverse transcribed using the High Capacity cDNA Reverse Transcription Kit, so the sequenced TCRB transcripts were expressed ones. TCRdb holds this immuneACCESS table with in-frame rearrangements only. Some clones are missing; in checked studies, unresolved V genes explain under half, and the rest has no known cause. In this sample the table shows under 500,000 clones, around 30% of which occur a single time. The ten most abundant clones make up roughly 0.06% of the sample. The sample consisted of naive CD4+ T cells from blood. The cell subset or site label here, explained by the study, means: true naive CD4+ T cells. These TCRs come from a man aged 18-30 years in good health.

This clone was recorded a few times. The chain recombines TRBV5-1 with TRBJ2-3, with 8 nucleotides matching TRBD2. The V gene's germline CDR1 is SGHRS and CDR2 YFSETQ. V shed 0 bases, J shed 5 bases, and the junction held 2 bases outside the gene matches. This CDR3 is 14 amino acids long. CDR3 loop: CASSLEAGVDTQYF. CDR3 in DNA: TGCGCCAGCAGCTTGGAAGCGGGAGTAGATACGCAGTATTTT.

The sample holds a few counts of this clone. The V and J genes are TRBV10-3 and TRBJ2-3; TRBD2 aligns across 7 bases. With V trimmed by 6 bases and J by 6 bases, 6 bases remained unmatched. Per germline, CDR1 ENHRY and CDR2 SYGVKD. The CDR3 covers 13 residues. The CDR3 DNA is TGTGCCATCAGCATCCGGGACTACGATACGCAGTATTTT. This translates into CAISIRDYDTQYF.

This clone appeared a few times. The rearrangement joins TRBV4-3 to TRBJ1-1; D perhaps matches TRBD1 (6 bases). The CDR3 is made up of 14 amino acids. CDR1 and CDR2 (germline): LGHNA, YSLEER. Deletions cut 6 bases from V and 4 bases from J, with 15 bases between. The DNA of the CDR3 is TGCGCCAGCAGTGGGACATCTAGGAGCACTGAAGCTTTCTTT. Translation: CASSGTSRSTEAFF.

The chain carries TRBV5-6 and TRBJ2-7; D not certain. Germline V gives CDR1 SGHDT, CDR2 YYEEEE. V shed 0 bases and J shed 6 bases, with 4 bases lying between them. This CDR3 region has 11 residues. CDR3 residues: CASSLEREQYF. CDR3 coding DNA: TGTGCCAGCAGCTTGGAGCGCGAGCAGTACTTC.

This chain joins TRBV25-1 and TRBJ1-2; D might be TRBD1 (5 bases). Trimming stripped 6 bases from V and 4 bases from J, with 9 bases between. Germline V CDR1 and CDR2: MGHDK, SYGVNS. The CDR3 contains 12 residues. The CDR3 DNA reads as TGTGCCAGCAGCCGGGACGGCTATGGCTACACCTTC. It yields the protein CASSRDGYGYTF.

This clone was found a few times. The chain has TRBV10-3 and TRBJ2-7; 7 bases line up with TRBD1. Germline V gene lookup returns CDR1 ENHRY and CDR2 SYGVKD. CDR3 length: 14 residues. V shed 5 bases and J 4 bases; nucleotides not matched to a gene: 8. As DNA, the CDR3 is TGTGCCATCAGTTCGGGACAGAGAGTGTACGAGCAGTACTTC. Translated: CAISSGQRVYEQYF.

This clone has just a few counts. The chain employs TRBV2 and TRBJ1-3; 7 nucleotides line up with TRBD1. From germline, CDR1 is SNHLY and CDR2 FYNNEI. CDR3 length: 15 amino acids. J gave up 2 bases and V 7 bases, and 8 bases lay outside the gene matches. This CDR3 is CASKRDSPPGNTIYF. CDR3 nucleotide sequence: TGTGCCAGCAAAAGGGACAGTCCTCCTGGAAACACCATATATTTT.

The CDR3 DNA reads TGTGCCAGCAGCGAAACATCACGGGTGGGGACCCAGTACTTC. It encodes CASSETSRVGTQYF. The rearrangement links TRBV9 to TRBJ2-5; D remains unclear. Between the trimmed V and J ends, which lost 3 bases and 7 bases, there was a span of 16 bases. The CDR3 extends over 14 amino acids. Germline V gives CDR1 SGDLS, CDR2 YYNGEE. Using reference TRBV9 and TRBJ2-5 for the parts outside the CDR3, the full variable domain is DSGVTQTPKHLITATGQRVTLRCSPRSGDLSVYWYQQSLDQGLQFLIQYYNGEERAKGNILERFSAQQFPDLHSELNLSSLELGDSALYFCASSETSRVGTQYFGPGTRLLVL.

This clone has just a few counts. The gene calls are TRBV30 and TRBJ2-4; 7 bases align to TRBD1. CDR3 length: 12 amino acids. Germline CDR1 GTSNPN, CDR2 SVGIG (reference sequence). Trimming at V came to 1 base and at J to 6 bases, leaving 0 bases not matched to a gene. The CDR3, as DNA: TGTGCCTGGAGTGGACAGGGAAACATTCAGTACTTC. The encoded protein is CAWSGQGNIQYF.

The V and J genes are TRBV5-1 and TRBJ2-6; a weak D match, TRBD1 (6 bases). Germline V gene sequence: CDR1 SGHRS, CDR2 YFSETQ. With 4 bases removed from V and 4 bases from J, the gap between germline ends came to 12 bases. The CDR3 runs to 15 residues. The CDR3 protein is CASSESGAGANVLTF. The CDR3, as DNA: TGCGCCAGCAGCGAATCAGGGGCAGGGGCCAACGTCCTGACTTTC.

J is TRBJ2-3 and V is TRBV5-1; D unresolved. The CDR3 has 14 amino acids. The V end lost 0 bases, the J end lost 6 bases, and 11 bases lay between the germline ends. Germline CDR1 reads SGHRS; CDR2 reads YFSETQ. The CDR3 nucleotides are TGCGCCAGCAGCTTGGGTCCCGTCGGGGATACGCAGTATTTT. Its translation: CASSLGPVGDTQYF.

V usage is TRBV25-1 and J usage is TRBJ1-5; TRBD1 is a possible D gene (5 bases). The CDR3 totals 13 residues. The V end was cut by 5 bases, the J end by 5 bases, with 10 bases between. Germline V gene sequence: CDR1 MGHDK, CDR2 SYGVNS. This CDR3 reads CASSPGLHQPQHF. The CDR3 DNA reads as TGTGCCAGCAGTCCAGGGTTACATCAGCCCCAGCATTTT.